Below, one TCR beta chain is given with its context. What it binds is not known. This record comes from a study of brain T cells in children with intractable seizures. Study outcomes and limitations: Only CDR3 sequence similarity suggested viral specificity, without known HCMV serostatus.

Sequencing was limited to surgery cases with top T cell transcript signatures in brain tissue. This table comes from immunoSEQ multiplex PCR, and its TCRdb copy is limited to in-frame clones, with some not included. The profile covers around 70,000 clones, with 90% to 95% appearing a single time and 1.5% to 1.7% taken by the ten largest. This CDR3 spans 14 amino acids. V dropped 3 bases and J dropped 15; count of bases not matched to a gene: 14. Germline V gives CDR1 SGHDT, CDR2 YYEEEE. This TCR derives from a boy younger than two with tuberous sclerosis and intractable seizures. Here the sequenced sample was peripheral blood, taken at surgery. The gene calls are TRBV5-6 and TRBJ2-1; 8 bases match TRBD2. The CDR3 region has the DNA TGTGCCAGCAGCTCCGGAGAGTACGGGAGGGCCGCGTTCTTC. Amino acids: CASSSGEYGRAAFF.